This is a list of T cell receptor beta chains from one sample in a study of blood T cells in healthy people across ages. TCRdb processed the 5' RACE reads anew with MiXCR; each CDR3 protein has one entry. The table shows more than 1.4 million distinct CDR3 sequences, with roughly 40% occurring only once. The material sequenced was blood. These receptors came from a woman aged 18-35 years in good health. Both conserved end residues are part of each CDR3. The D gene is left open where the match is weak. The size entry is marked missing in some rows and otherwise reads once, few, many or a size class.

TRBJ2-7,TRBV7-2,.,.,TGTGCCAGCAGCCCGCCCGCGGTCGATGAGCAGTACTTC,CASSPPAVDEQYF
TRBJ2-7,TRBV7-6,.,TRBD1,TGTGCCAGCAGCCTTGGCACAGGGGGCCATACCTACGAGCAGTACTTC,CASSLGTGGHTYEQYF
TRBJ2-2,TRBV12-3/TRBV12-4,.,TRBD1,TGTGCCAGCAGTCCGCGGACAGGGGGCACCGGGGAGCTGTTTTTT,CASSPRTGGTGELFF
TRBJ2-5,TRBV7-2,many,TRBD2,TGTGCCAGCAGCCTCTTAGCGGGAGTCGGCAATGAGCAGTACTTC,CASSLLAGVGNEQYF
TRBJ1-1,TRBV4-1,.,.,TGCGCCAGCAGCCAAGGCGTATTCGGGACTGAAGCTTTCTTT,CASSQGVFGTEAFF
TRBJ2-1,TRBV28,few,TRBD2,TGTGCCAGCAGTTTATCGCCCGGGACTAGCGTCTACAATGAGCAGTTCTTC,CASSLSPGTSVYNEQFF
TRBJ2-7,TRBV27,many,TRBD1,TGTGCCAGCAGCCCCAGACAGGGCTACGAGCAGTACTTC,CASSPRQGYEQYF
TRBJ2-5,TRBV7-9,few,.,TGTGCCAGCAGCGAGGACGGGGCGCCAGTTACCCAGTACTTC,CASSEDGAPVTQYF
TRBJ2-3,TRBV7-9,.,.,TGTGCCAGCAGCTTTTCGCCTAGTGCTCCTAGCACAGATACGCAGTATTTT,CASSFSPSAPSTDTQYF
TRBJ1-6,TRBV2,.,.,TGTGCCAGCAGTGAAACAGTTAATTCACCCCTCCACTTT,CASSETVNSPLHF
TRBJ2-5,TRBV6-5,few,.,TGTGCCAGCAGTTCGGCCAGGGGTGAGACCCAGTACTTC,CASSSARGETQYF
TRBJ2-1,TRBV10-3,few,TRBD2,TGTGCCATCAGTGAGGGGACATCGGGACTAGCGTTCAATGAGCAGTTCTTC,CAISEGTSGLAFNEQFF
TRBJ2-7,TRBV28,few,.,TGTGCCAGCAGTAGGGGCTCCGTGGACGAGCAGTACTTC,CASSRGSVDEQYF
TRBJ2-7,TRBV12-3/TRBV12-4,.,.,TGTGCCAGCAGTTTAACAATCTACGAGCAGTACTTC,CASSLTIYEQYF
TRBJ2-3,TRBV4-2,few,TRBD2,TGTGCCAGCAGCCAAGAGGCAGCGGGAGGGCCAGCAGATACGCAGTATTTT,CASSQEAAGGPADTQYF
TRBJ2-5,TRBV15,few,TRBD2,TGTGCCACCAGCAGAGCTCGAGGGGCGACTAGCGGGAGGGGCGGTGAGACCCAGTACTTC,CATSRARGATSGRGGETQYF
TRBJ1-1,TRBV7-2,few,.,TGTGCCAGCAGCCAAAGCGGGATTGGGGCTGAAGCTTTCTTT,CASSQSGIGAEAFF
TRBJ2-1,TRBV12-3/TRBV12-4,many,.,TGTGCCAGCAGTCCTAGAGGCCTTGAGCAGTTCTTC,CASSPRGLEQFF
TRBJ2-5,TRBV3-1,many,TRBD2,TGTGCCAGCAGCCAAGACGGACTAGCGGAACCGGAGACCCAGTACTTC,CASSQDGLAEPETQYF
TRBJ2-1,TRBV5-1,.,.,TGCGCCAGCAGCTCCTCGGGCCCAGAAAACAATGAGCAGTTCTTC,CASSSSGPENNEQFF
TRBJ2-4,TRBV10-3,.,TRBD2,TGTGCCATCAGTGAGGTCGGGGAGGGTCCTTTGGGTCAGTACTTC,CAISEVGEGPLGQYF
TRBJ2-7,TRBV3-1,few,.,TGTGCCAGCAGCCACGATGACAGGAGCTCCTACAATGAGCAGTACTTC,CASSHDDRSSYNEQYF
TRBJ2-3,TRBV2,.,.,TGTGCCAGCAGTGAACTCGCGGCCCCAAACACAGATACGCAGTATTTT,CASSELAAPNTDTQYF
TRBJ2-5,TRBV25-1,few,.,TGTGCCAGCAGTTGGACGACAGTTAATGGGCAGTACTTC,CASSWTTVNGQYF
TRBJ2-7,TRBV20-1,few,.,TGCAGTGCCCCAACTCAGAGCTCCTACGAGCAGTACTTC,CSAPTQSSYEQYF
TRBJ2-7,TRBV7-2,few,.,TGTGCCAGCAGCTTAGTCCGACAGCACTACGAGCAGTACTTC,CASSLVRQHYEQYF
TRBJ2-5,TRBV7-2,.,.,TGTGCCAGCCAAATAACAGAGACCCAGTACTTC,CASQITETQYF
TRBJ2-5,TRBV7-7,few,.,TGTGCCAGCAGCTTAGCCGCCGGGGTCGTCGAGACCCAGTACTTC,CASSLAAGVVETQYF
TRBJ2-7,TRBV7-2,.,.,TGTGCCAGCAGCTTAGACCCCCTCTCCTACGAGCAGTACTTC,CASSLDPLSYEQYF
TRBJ2-1,TRBV7-6,.,.,TGTGCCAGCAGCTTAGATTGGCGAGAAGAGCAGTTCTTC,CASSLDWREEQFF
TRBJ1-4,TRBV5-1,few,TRBD1,TGCGCCAGCAGCTTGGGCGGACAGGTCTTTAATGAAAAACTGTTTTTT,CASSLGGQVFNEKLFF